Below, one TCR beta chain is given with its context. Its antigen is still unknown. cDNA synthesis used the whole RNA isolate, giving expressed TCRB sequences. TCRdb's copy holds only in-frame clones and misses some; the assay was immunoSEQ multiplex PCR. Among about 710,000 clones, over 12% were seen once, and the ten largest hold 0.035% to 0.04%. The CDR3 loop spans 14 amino acids. Germline V gives CDR1 SGHNT, CDR2 YYREEE (reference sequence). V lost 2 bases and J 6 bases, leaving 14 bases between the germline ends. This sample was taken from a study of beta chain features in type 1 diabetes. Study outcomes and limitations: Patients' naive, central memory and Treg TCRB repertoires seemed closer to one another than those of healthy donors. Within each of all four CD4+ subsets, Type 1 diabetes patients had TCRB CDR3s that were moderately but significantly shorter. There was no resolution here of whether HLA type influences TCRB rearrangement.

The sequenced material came from naive CD4+ T cells from blood. This chain uses TRBV5-4 with TRBJ1-2; D is uncertain. The receptor was isolated from a man aged 18 to 35 with type 1 diabetes. The CDR3 DNA follows: TGTGCCAGCAGCTTTAATCGGGGAAGCGATGGCTACACCTTC. Its protein is CASSFNRGSDGYTF.